The 27 T cell receptor beta chains below come from one sample, sequenced in a study of CD8+CD57+ T cells in acquired aplastic anemia. Template material for TCR beta VDJ and CDR3 profiling consisted of genomic DNA. TCRdb called the reads again in MiXCR, with one record for every CDR3 protein. The sample holds 100,000 to 150,000 distinct CDR3 sequences; approximately 41% are singletons and the top ten take approximately 2.6%. The patients chosen for sequencing had shown expansion of CD8+CD57+ cells (detected by flow cytometry). The specimen sequenced was sorted CD4+, CD8+, or CD8+CD57+ T cells (not recorded which) from PBMCs. These receptors were obtained from a human donor with aplastic anemia.

The CDR3 is CASSPGSPGDGNTIYF. The CDR3 DNA follows: TGCGCCAGCAGTCCCGGGTCGCCCGGGGATGGAAACACCATATATTTT. The chain combines TRBV5-1 with TRBJ1-3; D call uncertain. CDR3 length: 16 amino acids. Deletions cut 5 bases from V and 3 bases from J, with 18 bases between. The V gene's germline CDR1 is SGHRS and CDR2 YFSETQ.

The table lists this clonotype with many counts. The chain recombines TRBV9 with TRBJ2-3; D possibly matches TRBD1 or TRBD2 (6 bases each). Germline lookup yields CDR1 SGDLS and CDR2 YYNGEE. Trimming took off 4 bases at V and 5 bases at J, with 14 bases between the two ends. The CDR3 extends over 14 amino acids. The CDR3 protein is CASSTGARLDTQYF. The CDR3 bases are TGTGCCAGCAGCACGGGGGCCAGGTTAGATACGCAGTATTTT.

The V gene is TRBV9, the J gene TRBJ1-1, with 10 bases lining up with TRBD1. The CDR3 consists of 12 residues. After removal of 7 bases from V and 6 bases from J, the junction contained 3 bases not matched to a gene. Germline CDR1 SGDLS, CDR2 YYNGEE. CDR3 sequence reads: CASGDRGAEAFF. The CDR3 coding sequence is TGTGCCAGCGGGGACAGGGGCGCTGAAGCTTTCTTT.

This clonotype has a count of ten or more. The chain joins TRBV19 to TRBJ2-5; D might be TRBD2 (7 bases). CDR1 and CDR2 from the germline V gene are LNHDA and SQIVND (reference sequence). V shed 6 bases and J shed 6 bases, with 20 bases lying between them. The CDR3 totals 15 residues. The CDR3 DNA reads TGTGCCAGTAGCCCCCTTGCGGGGGCCCAGCAGACCCAGTACTTC. Translating it yields CASSPLAGAQQTQYF.

This clonotype has a count of ten or more. The chain links TRBV19 to TRBJ1-5, with no clear D. There are 15 residues in the CDR3. Looked up from germline, CDR1 is LNHDA and CDR2 is SQIVND (reference sequence). The ends were cut back, 3 bases at V and 6 bases at J, with 15 bases in the middle. The CDR3 protein is CASSIEASLAQPQHF. In DNA form, the CDR3 reads TGTGCCAGTAGTATCGAAGCGTCTTTGGCTCAGCCCCAGCATTTT.

The gene calls are TRBV24-1 and TRBJ2-5; weak D call: TRBD2 (6 bases). Per germline, CDR1 KGHDR and CDR2 SFDVKD. This CDR3 has 14 amino acids. Trimming took 0 bases from V and 5 from J, leaving 9 bases between them. The CDR3 loop is CATSDLGGAETQYF. The CDR3 nucleotides are TGTGCCACCAGTGATTTGGGCGGGGCGGAGACCCAGTACTTC.

This clonotype was picked up many times. The chain joins TRBV5-8 to TRBJ2-7; D is undetermined. Between the trimmed V and J ends, which lost 5 bases and 4 bases, there was a span of 7 bases. The CDR3 has 11 residues. CDR1 and CDR2 from the germline V gene are SGHTS and YDEGEE. The chain's CDR3 is CASRLGYEQYF. CDR3 in DNA: TGTGCCAGCAGGCTGGGGTACGAGCAGTACTTC.

The table lists this clonotype with many counts. The rearrangement joins TRBV5-1 to TRBJ1-1, with D possibly being TRBD1 (5 bases). Trimming took 7 bases from V and 1 from J, leaving 14 bases between them. Germline assignment: CDR1 SGHRS and CDR2 YFSETQ. The CDR3 spans 14 residues. The CDR3 protein is CASPRQQQNTEAFF. The CDR3 nucleotides read TGCGCCAGCCCTCGACAGCAGCAGAACACTGAAGCTTTCTTT.

As regards this clonotype: Mismatch with germline at one junction end may stem from a read error. J is TRBJ1-1 and V is TRBV6-1, with D maybe TRBD1 (6 bases). Germline values: CDR1 MNHNS, CDR2 SASEGT. The CDR3 length is 15 residues. CDR3 nucleotide sequence: TGTGTCAGCAGCCCATGGACAGCGATGGACACTGAAGCTTTCTTT. Protein: CVSSPWTAMDTEAFF.

This clonotype was seen more than once but under ten times. The gene calls are TRBV6-9 and TRBJ2-1, with 12 bases identical to TRBD2. From germline, CDR1 is MNHGY and CDR2 SVAAGI. V shed 1 base, J shed 0 bases, and the junction held 7 bases outside the gene matches. The CDR3 is made up of 19 amino acids. CDR3 sequence: CASSYFPSGGANSYNEQFF. As DNA, the CDR3 is TGTGCCAGCAGTTATTTTCCTAGCGGGGGGGCCAACTCCTACAATGAGCAGTTCTTC.

This clonotype was found once. This chain joins TRBV2 and TRBJ1-4; D call uncertain. CDR3 length: 14 residues. Germline values: CDR1 SNHLY, CDR2 FYNNEI. V gave up 6 bases and J gave up 7 bases, with 15 bases separating them. CDR3 residues: CASSPGTEAEKLFF. Here the CDR3 DNA reads TGTGCCAGCAGCCCGGGAACGGAGGCTGAAAAACTGTTTTTT.

Ten or more counts support this clonotype. This chain uses TRBV7-3 with TRBJ2-3; D is uncertain. The germline V gene encodes CDR1 SGHTA and CDR2 FQGTGA. The CDR3 length is 13 residues. Trimming removed 5 bases from V and 2 bases from J, with 8 bases in between. The CDR3 region has the DNA TGTGCCAGCAGCCTTTATTCCACAGATACGCAGTATTTT. This gives the protein CASSLYSTDTQYF.

This clonotype was seen at least ten times. J is TRBJ1-1 and V is TRBV10-3; 8 bases match TRBD1. Looked up from germline, CDR1 is ENHRY and CDR2 is SYGVKD. The CDR3 has 13 residues. V was clipped by 8 bases and J by 0 bases; unmatched bases: 2. The CDR3 here is CAIQTGVNTEAFF. The CDR3 DNA sequence: TGTGCCATCCAGACAGGGGTGAACACTGAAGCTTTCTTT.

The table lists this clonotype with many counts. V is TRBV19 and J is TRBJ1-3; 7 bases line up with TRBD1. The CDR3 has 15 amino acids. V shed 5 bases and J 0 bases; nucleotides not matched to a gene: 4. Germline assignment: CDR1 LNHDA and CDR2 SQIVND (reference sequence). CDR3 region: CASSVGQPSGNTIYF. In DNA form, the CDR3 reads TGTGCCAGTAGTGTGGGACAGCCCTCTGGAAACACCATATATTTT.

Many counts were recorded for this clonotype. The chain has TRBV5-1 and TRBJ1-3; 8 bases align to TRBD1. The CDR3 totals 18 residues. Germline CDR1 reads SGHRS; CDR2 reads YFSETQ. Trimming at V came to 0 bases and at J to 0 bases, leaving 8 bases not matched to a gene. The CDR3 region has the DNA TGCGCCAGCAGCTTGGCCGTTTTAGGACAGGGCTCTGGAAACACCATATATTTT. The encoded protein is CASSLAVLGQGSGNTIYF.

Concerning this clonotype itself: This may come from a read error, since a much larger clone is one base off. The J gene is TRBJ1-2, the V gene TRBV7-6; D unresolved. Trimming pared 5 bases from V and 2 bases from J, leaving 12 bases between. The CDR3 spans 14 residues. Germline V gene sequence: CDR1 SGHVS, CDR2 FNYEAQ. The CDR3 spells CASSPPGRNYGYTF. CDR3 DNA sequence: TGTGCCAGCAGCCCCCCCGGGAGGAACTATGGCTACACCTTC.

This clonotype was seen many times. The chain has TRBV5-6 and TRBJ2-7; 7 nucleotides align to TRBD1. CDR3 length: 14 amino acids. The junction had 7 bases not matched to a gene; V was cut back by 0 bases and J by 7 bases. CDR1 SGHDT and CDR2 YYEEEE come from the germline V gene. The CDR3, as DNA: TGTGCCAGCAGCTTGGTTGGCAGGGGGAATGAGCAGTACTTC. This codes for CASSLVGRGNEQYF.

The chain couples TRBV7-3 to TRBJ2-5; unclear D gene. Germline lookup yields CDR1 SGHTA and CDR2 FQGTGA. This CDR3 is built from 13 residues. V gave up 3 bases and J gave up 1 base, with 6 bases separating them. This chain's CDR3 is CASSFPSQETQYF. The CDR3 DNA reads as TGTGCCAGCAGCTTCCCGAGCCAAGAGACCCAGTACTTC.

In the case of this clonotype: This may come from a read error, since a much larger clone is one base off. The V gene is TRBV12-3 or TRBV12-4, the J gene TRBJ1-1; D might be TRBD1 (5 bases). There are 12 residues in the CDR3. V was cut by 6 bases and J by 4 bases, with 9 bases left in between. The CDR3, as DNA: TGTGCCAGCAGGGGGCCTGGCACTGAAGCTTTCTTT. It is translated as CASRGPGTEAFF.

This clonotype was counted ten times or more. The V gene is TRBV14, the J gene TRBJ1-2; 7 nucleotides match TRBD1. This CDR3 contains 13 residues. V trimming: 1 base; J trimming: 6 bases; junction bases outside the gene matches: 2. Germline values: CDR1 SGHDN, CDR2 FVKESK. The CDR3 reads CASSQVTGDGYTF. The CDR3 nucleotides read TGTGCCAGCAGCCAAGTAACAGGGGATGGCTACACCTTC.

The V and J genes are TRBV5-4 and TRBJ2-6, with 7 positions matching TRBD1. The CDR3 spans 15 residues. Looked up from germline, CDR1 is SGHNT and CDR2 is YYREEE (reference sequence). V lost 3 bases and J lost 4; bases outside the gene matches: 4. CDR3 coding DNA: TGTGCCAGCAGCTATACAGGGGCCGGGGCCAACGTCCTGACTTTC. Translated, it gives CASSYTGAGANVLTF.

The J gene is TRBJ2-3, the V gene TRBV3-1; no reliable D call. Trimming took 4 bases from V and 5 from J, leaving 19 bases between them. Germline CDR1 is LGHDT and CDR2 is YNNKEL (reference sequence). The CDR3 extends over 16 amino acids. The CDR3 loop reads CASSPLDTSSRDTQYF. As DNA, the CDR3 is TGTGCCAGCAGCCCGTTAGATACTTCCTCTCGAGATACGCAGTATTTT.

In the case of this clonotype: At one of its ends the junction is not consistent with the germline gene, which may arise from a read error. This chain connects TRBV20-1 to TRBJ1-1; the match to TRBD1 covers 8 bases. The CDR3 covers 18 residues. Germline loops: CDR1 DFQATT, CDR2 SNEGSKA (reference sequence). The CDR3: CSARRGQVQRILNTEAFF. In DNA form, the CDR3 reads TGCAGTGCTAGAAGGGGACAGGTTCAAAGGATTCTGAACACTGAAGCCTTCTTT.

This chain uses TRBV25-1 with TRBJ2-7; D is unclear. Trimming shortened V by 3 bases and J by 4 bases, and 4 bases separated the two germline ends. Germline-derived CDR1 and CDR2 are MGHDK and SYGVNS. CDR3 size: 11 residues. The CDR3, as DNA: TGTGCCAGCAGTGACAGATACGAGCAGTACTTC. The encoded protein is CASSDRYEQYF.

This clonotype has a count of ten or more. The chain joins TRBV9 to TRBJ1-3; TRBD1 aligns across 7 bases. The CDR3 contains 15 residues. After removal of 3 bases from V and 0 bases from J, the junction contained 3 bases not matched to a gene. Looked up from germline, CDR1 is SGDLS and CDR2 is YYNGEE. The CDR3 is CASSADRDSGNTIYF. The CDR3 region has the DNA TGTGCCAGCAGCGCAGACAGGGACTCTGGAAACACCATATATTTT.

With respect to this clonotype: The CDR3 ends on some other residue instead of the conserved phenylalanine or tryptophan, so this is likely a read error. The V gene is TRBV20-1, the J gene TRBJ2-7, with 8 bases identical to TRBD1. Germline V gene lookup returns CDR1 DFQATT and CDR2 SNEGSKA (reference sequence). V lost 5 bases, J lost 0 bases, and 3 bases stayed unmatched. The CDR3 sequence is 13 residues long. Here the CDR3 DNA reads TGCAGTGCTCCGACAGGGGCCTCCTACGAGCAGTACTCC. It translates to CSAPTGASYEQYS.

This clonotype was recorded at least ten times. The genes are TRBV5-1 and TRBJ1-1, with 7 bases aligning to TRBD1. Germline CDR1 reads SGHRS; CDR2 reads YFSETQ. Losses at the gene ends were 8 bases for V and 0 bases for J; bases not matched to a gene: 7. The CDR3 runs to 14 residues. CDR3: CARGKGALNTEAFF. CDR3 sequence (DNA): TGCGCCAGGGGAAAGGGGGCTTTGAACACTGAAGCTTTCTTT.